The 28 T cell receptor beta chains below were found in one sample sequenced in a study of blood T cells in healthy people across ages. Together with a sample-barcoded 5' primer, a J-beta primer mix was included in a second PCR lasting about 7 to 11 cycles. TCRdb reprocessed the 5' RACE reads with MiXCR, giving one entry per CDR3 protein. The data contain more than 700,000 distinct CDR3 sequences, roughly 50% of them singletons. Sequenced material: blood. These TCRs come from an elderly man in good health.

Comment on this clonotype: An end of the junction does not agree with germline; a read error may underlie this. The chain carries TRBV9 and TRBJ2-7, with D perhaps matching TRBD2 (5 bases). The CDR3 loop spans 15 amino acids. In germline, CDR1 is SGDLS, CDR2 YYNGEE. The CDR3, as DNA: TGTGCCAGCAGCCCTCGAGCGGAAAACTCCTATGAGCAGTACTTC. Encoded protein: CASSPRAENSYEQYF.

The rearrangement links TRBV2 to TRBJ2-4, with D tentatively TRBD1 (6 bases). V was cut by 6 bases and J by 13 bases, with 25 bases left in between. Germline assignment: CDR1 SNHLY and CDR2 FYNNEI. The CDR3 covers 15 residues. CDR3 region: CASRDDYLGEGEQYF. The CDR3 bases are TGTGCCAGCAGGGATGACTACCTTGGTGAGGGGGAGCAGTACTTC.

This clonotype was counted a single time. The chain links TRBV11-2 to TRBJ2-3, with TRBD2 matching 16 bases. Germline V gene lookup returns CDR1 SGHAT and CDR2 FQNNGV. V was pared by 5 bases and J by 14 bases, with 7 bases of the junction left unmatched. The CDR3 covers 14 residues. The CDR3 DNA reads TGTGCCAGCAGCCCCGGGACTAGCGGGAGGGAGACGTATTTT. Residues: CASSPGTSGRETYF.

The V and J genes are TRBV20-1 and TRBJ2-4; D is unresolved. TRBJ2-7 explains the end of the DNA better; the J call may be wrong. The germline gives CDR1 DFQATT, CDR2 SNEGSKA (reference sequence). The CDR3 sequence is 13 residues long. The CDR3 region has the DNA TGCAGTGCTAGTTTCGGCAGTCATGACGAGCAGTACTTC. Translating gives CSASFGSHDEQYF.

This clonotype was found once. The chain employs TRBV28 and TRBJ1-5; the D is unclear. The CDR3 sequence is 13 residues long. With 8 bases removed from V and 3 bases from J, the gap between germline ends came to 11 bases. Germline CDR1 MDHEN, CDR2 SYDVKM. In DNA form, the CDR3 reads TGTGCCAGCCATGGAGGGAACAATCAGCCCCAGCATTTT. This codes for CASHGGNNQPQHF.

The gene calls are TRBV28 and TRBJ2-2, with 7 bases fitting TRBD1. Germline assignment: CDR1 MDHEN and CDR2 SYDVKM. The J segment lost 3 bases and the V segment lost 1 base, leaving 2 bases of the junction unmatched. This CDR3 has 15 amino acids. This CDR3 is CASSLSGTDTGELFF. The DNA of the CDR3 is TGTGCCAGCAGTTTATCCGGGACAGACACCGGGGAGCTGTTTTTT.

This chain links TRBV28 with TRBJ2-4; unclear D gene. The J call may be wrong; the DNA end is better matched by TRBJ2-7. The CDR3 is made up of 11 amino acids. From germline, CDR1 is MDHEN and CDR2 SYDVKM. DNA for the CDR3: TGTGCCAGCCTTTCTGGTTACGAGCAGTACTTC. This gives the protein CASLSGYEQYF.

This clonotype was counted only a few times. The chain joins TRBV7-8 to TRBJ2-7; TRBD2 matches 7 bases. The CDR3 contains 15 residues. The junction had 7 bases not matched to a gene; V was cut back by 5 bases and J by 0 bases. Germline-derived CDR1 and CDR2 are SGHVS and FQNEAQ. The CDR3 nucleotides are TGTGCCAGCAGCCCTATAGCGGGTGACTCCTACGAGCAGTACTTC. Its translation: CASSPIAGDSYEQYF.

This clonotype was detected only a few times. The rearrangement joins TRBV18 to TRBJ2-4, with 9 bases aligning to TRBD1. The last part of the DNA fits TRBJ2-7 better; the J call may be wrong. Germline values: CDR1 KGHSH, CDR2 LQKENI. This CDR3 is 14 amino acids long. CDR3 loop: CASSHGTGIGEQYF. The CDR3 nucleotides are TGTGCCAGCTCACACGGGACAGGGATCGGCGAGCAGTACTTC.

In nucleotides, the CDR3 is TGTGCCAGCAGTTACCCCCAGGGACAGCTCAATTGGGAGACCCAGTACTTC. Its translation is CASSYPQGQLNWETQYF. The chain couples TRBV6-6 to TRBJ2-5; the match to TRBD1 covers 7 bases. The germline CDR1 and CDR2 sequences are MNHNY and SVGAGI (reference sequence). V gave up 2 bases and J gave up 5 bases; unmatched junction bases: 14. The CDR3 is 17 amino acids.

Points on this clonotype: A read error may produce the germline difference seen at one junction end. The chain links TRBV6-5 to TRBJ2-7; a weak D match, TRBD1 (8 bases). This CDR3 has 18 amino acids. CDR1 MNHEY and CDR2 SVGAGI come from the germline V gene. This chain's CDR3 is CASGYVGGNRGGSHEQYF. CDR3 sequence (DNA): TGTGCCAGCGGTTACGTAGGTGGGAACAGGGGGGGAAGCCACGAGCAGTACTTC.

This clonotype was detected a few times. The chain couples TRBV20-1 to TRBJ1-2; D is unresolved. This CDR3 contains 14 residues. CDR1 and CDR2 from the germline V gene are DFQATT and SNEGSKA (reference sequence). Deletions cut 3 bases from V and 8 bases from J, with 19 bases between. The CDR3 region has the DNA TGCAGTGCTAGTAACGAGCCAATCCTAACAGGCTACACCTTC. The encoded protein is CSASNEPILTGYTF.

The chain couples TRBV6-5 to TRBJ2-7; D call uncertain. Germline V gene lookup returns CDR1 MNHEY and CDR2 SVGAGI. V was cut by 3 bases and J by 2 bases, with 11 bases left in between. CDR3 length equals 14 residues. The CDR3 sequence is CASSYGTPTYEQYF. As DNA, the CDR3 is TGTGCCAGCAGTTATGGCACGCCGACCTACGAGCAGTACTTC.

This clonotype was found many times. The chain employs TRBV7-9 and TRBJ2-2; D gene ambiguous. The CDR3 extends over 17 amino acids. CDR1 and CDR2 from the germline V gene are SEHNR and FQNEAQ (reference sequence). V was cut by 6 bases and J by 2 bases, with 19 bases left in between. CDR3 nucleotide sequence: TGTGCCAGCAGAGGGATGGCCGGCCTAACTAACACCGGGGAGCTGTTTTTT. Translated: CASRGMAGLTNTGELFF.

The rearrangement joins TRBV12-3 or TRBV12-4 to TRBJ2-3; tentatively, D is TRBD2 (5 bases). V was shortened by 5 bases and J by 14 bases, with 26 bases between the two germline ends. This CDR3 is built from 15 residues. Here the CDR3 DNA reads TGTGCCAGCAGTCAAAGCGGAACTCTGGGAAGAGACGCGTATTTT. Translating it yields CASSQSGTLGRDAYF.

This chain joins TRBV20-1 and TRBJ2-5; TRBD2 is a possible D gene (7 bases). CDR1 is DFQATT and CDR2 is SNEGSKA in the germline V gene (reference sequence). The length of the CDR3 is 15 residues. V was cut by 3 bases and J by 3 bases, with 17 bases left in between. The CDR3 protein is CSASGVRGQEETQYF. In nucleotides, the CDR3 is TGCAGTGCTAGTGGCGTGCGGGGGCAAGAAGAGACCCAGTACTTC.

J is TRBJ2-4 and V is TRBV7-2; the D gene is possibly TRBD2 (5 bases). The J call is uncertain, as TRBJ2-5 better fits the DNA end. The CDR3 has 14 residues. The germline V gene has CDR1 SGHTA and CDR2 FQGNSA. CDR3 in amino acids: CASRSYTGQETQYF. The CDR3 DNA follows: TGTGCCAGCAGGTCATATACGGGGCAAGAGACCCAGTACTTC.

DNA of the CDR3: TGTGCCAGCAGCTTAAGGGGGGCTAGCCAAGAGACCCAGTACTTC. The encoded protein is CASSLRGASQETQYF. The genes are TRBV7-2 and TRBJ2-5; either TRBD1 or TRBD2 may fit D (6 bases each). Germline-derived CDR1 and CDR2 are SGHTA and FQGNSA. V was shortened by 2 bases and J by 1 base, with 11 bases between the two germline ends. This CDR3 contains 15 residues.

The chain couples TRBV12-3 or TRBV12-4 to TRBJ2-7; D not resolved. With 8 bases removed from V and 3 bases from J, the gap between germline ends came to 14 bases. CDR3 length: 13 amino acids. CDR3: CASSPSPVYEQYF. DNA of the CDR3: TGTGCCAGCTCCCCCTCCCCGGTCTACGAGCAGTACTTC.

Notes on this clonotype: Sequence at one end of the junction differs from germline and may be a read error. The J gene is TRBJ2-7, the V gene TRBV30, with 14 bases that match TRBD2. CDR1 GTSNPN and CDR2 SVGIG come from the germline V gene (reference sequence). CDR3 length: 16 amino acids. The CDR3, as DNA: TGTGCCTGGGCAGGGACTAGCGGGAGAGCAGGCGGCGAGCGGTACTTC. This sequence encodes CAWAGTSGRAGGERYF.

This clonotype came up a few times. The CDR3 loop reads CASSPSPGVYYNEQFF. CDR3 DNA: TGTGCCAGCAGCCCCTCGCCGGGAGTCTACTACAATGAGCAGTTCTTC. This rearrangement joins TRBV11-2 to TRBJ2-1; a weak D match, TRBD2 (6 bases). V was trimmed by 5 bases and J by 3 bases, leaving 17 bases between them. The CDR3 has 16 residues. CDR1 is SGHAT and CDR2 is FQNNGV in the germline V gene.

This clonotype appeared a few times. The chain links TRBV7-3 to TRBJ2-1; either TRBD1 or TRBD2 may fit D (5 bases each). The ends were cut back, 0 bases at V and 5 bases at J, with 20 bases in the middle. This CDR3 is 18 amino acids long. The germline V gene has CDR1 SGHTA and CDR2 FQGTGA. CDR3 nucleotides: TGTGCCAGCAGCTTAACTGCTGGGACCAGTCAGAGAAACAATGAGCAGTTCTTC. Protein: CASSLTAGTSQRNNEQFF. The whole variable domain, remainder taken from reference TRBV7-3 and TRBJ2-1, is GAGVSQTPSNKVTEKGKYVELRCDPISGHTALYWYRQSLGQGPEFLIYFQGTGAADDSGLPNDRFFAVRPEGSVSTLKIQRTERGDSAVYLCASSLTAGTSQRNNEQFFGPGTRLTVL.

In this sample, this clonotype turned up a few times. This chain connects TRBV18 to TRBJ2-1; TRBD2 matches 10 bases. V was clipped by 8 bases and J by 2 bases; unmatched bases: 24. The CDR3 loop spans 21 amino acids. The germline gives CDR1 KGHSH, CDR2 LQKENI. CDR3 amino acids: CASLRGVASAGLAETYNEQFF. The DNA for the CDR3 is TGTGCCAGCCTCCGAGGGGTGGCTTCTGCTGGACTAGCGGAGACCTACAATGAGCAGTTCTTC.

The chain recombines TRBV3-1 with TRBJ2-1; 14 bases are shared with TRBD2. Germline CDR1 LGHDT, CDR2 YNNKEL (reference sequence). V shed 0 bases, J shed 8 bases, and the junction held 3 bases outside the gene matches. CDR3 length: 16 amino acids. For the CDR3, the DNA is TGTGCCAGCAGCCAAGAAGGGACTAGCGGGAGATATGAGCAGTTCTTC. It yields the protein CASSQEGTSGRYEQFF.

This clonotype has only a few counts. The gene calls are TRBV6-8 and TRBJ2-5; D is ambiguous. The J call may be wrong; the DNA end is better matched by TRBJ2-7. Germline-derived CDR1 and CDR2 are MNHGY and SAAAGT. The CDR3 has 10 residues. CDR3 in DNA: TGTGCCAGCAGTGGTTTCGAGCAGTACTTC. Translating gives CASSGFEQYF.

This chain joins TRBV20-1 and TRBJ2-2; D assignment may be TRBD1 or TRBD2 (5 bases each). The CDR3 loop spans 15 amino acids. Germline CDR1 DFQATT, CDR2 SNEGSKA (reference sequence). V was pared by 2 bases and J by 0 bases, with 10 bases between. CDR3 in amino acids: CSARPGTSNTGELFF. CDR3 bases: TGCAGTGCTAGACCCGGGACCTCGAACACCGGGGAGCTGTTTTTT.

This clonotype was seen more than once but under ten times. This sequence joins TRBV11-3 and TRBJ2-3; unclear D gene. This CDR3 spans 14 amino acids. The V gene lost 2 bases and the J gene lost 0 bases, with 6 bases spanning the gap. Germline CDR1 and CDR2: SGHNT and YENEEA. This CDR3 is CASSLSSSTDTQYF. CDR3 bases: TGTGCCAGCAGCTTAAGTTCTAGCACAGATACGCAGTATTTT. The full variable domain, completed using reference TRBV11-3 and TRBJ2-3, is EAGVVQSPRYKIIEKKQPVAFWCNPISGHNTLYWYLQNLGQGPELLIRYENEEAVDDSQLPKDRFSAERLKGVDSTLKIQPAELGDSAVYLCASSLSSSTDTQYFGPGTRLTVL.

In its sample, this clonotype was seen a few times. The chain combines TRBV6-6 with TRBJ2-6; 12 nucleotides agree with TRBD2. This CDR3 has 17 residues. CDR1 MNHNY and CDR2 SVGAGI come from the germline V gene (reference sequence). J gave up 4 bases and V 6 bases, and 7 bases lay outside the gene matches. This CDR3 reads CASSATSGRSGANVLTF. CDR3 DNA sequence: TGTGCCAGCAGCGCGACTAGCGGGAGATCAGGGGCCAACGTCCTGACTTTC.